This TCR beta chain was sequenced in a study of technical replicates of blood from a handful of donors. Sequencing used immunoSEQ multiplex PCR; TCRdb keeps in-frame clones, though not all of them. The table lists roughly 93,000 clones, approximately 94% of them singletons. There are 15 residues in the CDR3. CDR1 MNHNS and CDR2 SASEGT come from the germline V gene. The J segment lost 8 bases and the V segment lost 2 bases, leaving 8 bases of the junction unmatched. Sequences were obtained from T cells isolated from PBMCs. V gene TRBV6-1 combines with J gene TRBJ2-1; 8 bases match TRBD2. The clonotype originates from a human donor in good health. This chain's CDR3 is CASSELGKAGDEQFF. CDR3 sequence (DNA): TGTGCCAGCAGTGAACTGGGGAAAGCGGGAGATGAGCAGTTCTTC.